A single sample is the source of the 26 T cell receptor beta chains below, sequenced in a study of OX40 agonist ivuxolimab in advanced cancers. The assay was immunoSEQ multiplex PCR, and TCRdb's table has in-frame clones only and misses some. The profile shows 150,000 to 170,000 clones, 85% to 95% of them singletons. Sample: CD4+ or CD8+ T cells sorted from blood, taken in a trial of the OX40 agonist ivuxolimab. These receptors were collected from an adult with an advanced solid tumor such as melanoma, head and neck, liver or kidney cancer.

The rearrangement joins TRBV27 to TRBJ1-2; D unclear. Germline-derived CDR1 and CDR2 are MNHEY and SMNVEV (reference sequence). Trimming took 3 bases from V and 8 from J, leaving 16 bases between them. The CDR3 is made up of 14 amino acids. The CDR3: CASSLTRAPAGYTF. CDR3 DNA sequence: TGTGCCAGCAGTTTGACGCGGGCGCCGGCCGGCTACACCTTC.

Here the CDR3 DNA reads TGTGCCAGCAGCTTAGGCCCACCCCCCAACTATGGCTACACCTTC. This codes for CASSLGPPPNYGYTF. V is TRBV5-6 and J is TRBJ1-2, with D uncertain. V was clipped by 2 bases and J by 2 bases, with 13 bases between them. CDR1 and CDR2 (germline): SGHDT, YYEEEE. The CDR3 contains 15 residues.

The V and J genes are TRBV7-8 and TRBJ2-2; D uncertain. CDR1 is SGHVS, CDR2 FQNEAQ, per germline. V was trimmed by 1 base and J by 6 bases, leaving 6 bases between them. The CDR3 has 13 amino acids. CDR3 DNA sequence: TGTGCCAGCAGCTTAGACGATTCCGGGGAGCTGTTTTTT. Its protein product is CASSLDDSGELFF.

V usage is TRBV19 and J usage is TRBJ1-3; TRBD1 matches 7 bases. Trimming cost V 6 bases and J 4 bases; bases outside gene matches: 12. CDR3 size: 16 residues. The germline V gene has CDR1 LNHDA and CDR2 SQIVND (reference sequence). This chain's CDR3 is CASSQLDRAGGNTIYF. In DNA form, the CDR3 reads TGTGCCAGTAGCCAACTCGACAGGGCCGGGGGAAACACCATATATTTT.

The J gene is TRBJ1-2, the V gene TRBV18, with 7 bases aligning to TRBD1. CDR3 size: 16 residues. In germline, CDR1 is KGHSH, CDR2 LQKENI. The V gene end was trimmed by 3 bases and the J gene end by 3 bases; junction bases not matched to a gene: 10. The CDR3 here is CASSPSTGQSHYGYTF. The CDR3 coding sequence is TGTGCCAGCTCACCGTCTACGGGACAGTCCCACTATGGCTACACCTTC.

The rearrangement links TRBV4-3 to TRBJ1-2; perhaps TRBD1 as D (5 bases). The CDR3 contains 15 residues. Deletions cut 0 bases from V and 4 bases from J, with 12 bases between. Germline CDR1 is LGHNA and CDR2 is YSLEER. Written as DNA, the CDR3 is TGCGCCAGCAGCCAAGATTCGAGGGGAGGCTATGGCTACACCTTC. Encoded protein: CASSQDSRGGYGYTF.

The gene calls are TRBV4-2 and TRBJ2-7, with unresolved D. From germline, CDR1 is LGHNA and CDR2 YNFKEQ. The CDR3 spans 15 residues. The ends were cut back, 1 base at V and 2 bases at J, with 12 bases in the middle. The CDR3 DNA reads as TGTGCCAGCAGCCAAGTCGGGTCAGAACCCTACGAGCAGTACTTC. It yields the protein CASSQVGSEPYEQYF.

The chain uses TRBV19 and TRBJ2-2; the match to TRBD1 covers 7 bases. Germline V lookup: CDR1 LNHDA, CDR2 SQIVND (reference sequence). This CDR3 contains 17 residues. V lost 4 bases, J lost 2 bases, and 10 bases stayed unmatched. The CDR3 nucleotides are TGTGCCAGTAGTACGGGCTCCGGGACAGTTAACACCGGGGAGCTGTTTTTT. Its protein product is CASSTGSGTVNTGELFF.

V gene TRBV10-1 combines with J gene TRBJ2-5; 10 nucleotides line up with TRBD2. CDR3 length: 15 residues. Looked up from germline, CDR1 is WNHNN and CDR2 is SYGVQD (reference sequence). After removal of 0 bases from V and 4 bases from J, the junction contained 2 bases not matched to a gene. The CDR3 coding sequence is TGCGCCAGCAGTGAGTCTAGCGGGGGGCCAGAGACCCAGTACTTC. This sequence encodes CASSESSGGPETQYF.

The DNA for the CDR3 is TGTGCCAGCAGCTTTCAGGGCAGCATTAATGGCTACACCTTC. This codes for CASSFQGSINGYTF. V is TRBV5-4 and J is TRBJ1-2; the D gene is possibly TRBD1 (5 bases). With 2 bases removed from V and 6 bases from J, the gap between germline ends came to 14 bases. This CDR3 has 14 residues. Germline V CDR1 and CDR2: SGHNT, YYREEE (reference sequence).

The rearrangement links TRBV7-8 to TRBJ2-7, with 12 bases identical to TRBD1. The CDR3 is 14 residues long. V lost 5 bases and J lost 4; bases outside the gene matches: 3. The germline V gene has CDR1 SGHVS and CDR2 FQNEAQ. CDR3 coding DNA: TGTGCCAGCAGCCGGGACAGGGGGCGGTACGAGCAGTACTTC. It translates to CASSRDRGRYEQYF.

The chain couples TRBV2 to TRBJ1-3; perhaps TRBD1 as D (5 bases). The CDR3 loop spans 13 amino acids. Germline-derived CDR1 and CDR2 are SNHLY and FYNNEI. Trimming removed 7 bases at V and 0 bases at J, with 7 bases between. The DNA for the CDR3 is TGTGCCAGCATGGGGGGCTCTGGAAACACCATATATTTT. Amino acids: CASMGGSGNTIYF.

The rearrangement uses TRBV9 and TRBJ2-7; a weak D match, TRBD2 (6 bases). The germline gives CDR1 SGDLS, CDR2 YYNGEE. Trimming pared 3 bases from V and 7 bases from J, leaving 20 bases between. This CDR3 region has 15 residues. CDR3 sequence: CASSAGGWGLGEQYF. In DNA form, the CDR3 reads TGTGCCAGCAGCGCTGGAGGGTGGGGTCTGGGTGAGCAGTACTTC.

The V gene is TRBV7-2, the J gene TRBJ1-6, with D possibly TRBD1 on 6 matching bases. The CDR3 has 16 residues. CDR1 is SGHTA, CDR2 FQGNSA, per germline. Trimming stripped 5 bases from V and 8 bases from J, with 19 bases between. The CDR3 here is CASSRPPDRTYSPLHF. The CDR3 DNA reads TGTGCCAGCAGCCGCCCGCCCGACAGGACTTATTCACCCCTCCACTTT.

V usage is TRBV10-2 and J usage is TRBJ2-3, with TRBD2 matching over 12 bases. Germline CDR1 is WSHSY and CDR2 is SAAADI. The CDR3 spans 16 residues. The V and J ends lost 7 bases and 4 bases, in that order; junction bases with no gene match: 9. CDR3 amino acids: CASNTGASGRADTQYF. The CDR3 nucleotides read TGCGCCAGCAATACAGGAGCTAGCGGGAGGGCAGATACGCAGTATTTT.

In the case of this clone: The same CDR3 is also encoded by other DNA sequences in this sample. The genes are TRBV19 and TRBJ2-6; tentatively, D is TRBD1 (5 bases). In germline, CDR1 is LNHDA, CDR2 SQIVND (reference sequence). Trimming cost V 5 bases and J 4 bases, with 9 bases left between them. This CDR3 region has 14 residues. As DNA, the CDR3 is TGTGCCAGTAGTGCAGGGTCCGGGGCCAACGTCCTGACTTTC. Translating gives CASSAGSGANVLTF.

The chain recombines TRBV7-2 with TRBJ1-3, with a weak D call TRBD1 (5 bases). The germline V and J ends were trimmed by 1 base and 3 bases, with 13 bases remaining between them. Germline V gene sequence: CDR1 SGHTA, CDR2 FQGNSA. This CDR3 is 16 amino acids long. The CDR3 spells CASSLGGRIGGNTIYF. For the CDR3, the DNA is TGTGCCAGCAGCTTAGGGGGCAGGATAGGTGGAAACACCATATATTTT.

This clone was detected once. The V gene is TRBV18, the J gene TRBJ2-1; D perhaps matches TRBD2 (6 bases). The CDR3 is made up of 13 amino acids. Trimming stripped 2 bases from V and 9 bases from J, with 11 bases between. The germline V gene has CDR1 KGHSH and CDR2 LQKENI. CDR3 coding DNA: TGTGCCAGCTCACCAGGAGGGGAGATTGAGCAGTTCTTC. Translating gives CASSPGGEIEQFF.

V is TRBV19 and J is TRBJ2-2, with D unresolved. This CDR3 has 13 residues. Germline V gene lookup returns CDR1 LNHDA and CDR2 SQIVND (reference sequence). V was shortened by 8 bases and J by 2 bases, with 9 bases between the two germline ends. The CDR3 protein is CASDAPNTGELFF. For the CDR3, the DNA is TGTGCCAGTGACGCCCCTAACACCGGGGAGCTGTTTTTT.

The V gene is TRBV28, the J gene TRBJ2-7, with 8 bases matching TRBD1. This CDR3 has 13 residues. The ends lost 7 bases at V and 0 bases at J; junction bases unmatched: 2. CDR1 is MDHEN and CDR2 is SYDVKM in the germline V gene. CDR3 DNA: TGTGCCAGCACTGGACAGGGCTCCTACGAGCAGTACTTC. It specifies CASTGQGSYEQYF.

This clone has a single count. The rearrangement uses TRBV18 and TRBJ1-1; D possibly corresponds to TRBD1 (5 bases). Germline CDR1 is KGHSH and CDR2 is LQKENI. The CDR3 is made up of 15 amino acids. Trimming took off 0 bases at V and 5 bases at J, with 13 bases between the two ends. The CDR3 nucleotides read TGTGCCAGCTCACCACCGACGGGGGTGAGGACTGAAGCTTTCTTT. Translating it yields CASSPPTGVRTEAFF.

This clone occurred once. The chain couples TRBV5-1 to TRBJ1-5; D gene unclear. CDR3 length: 14 amino acids. The V end lost 0 bases, the J end lost 4 bases, and 8 bases lay between the germline ends. Germline V gives CDR1 SGHRS, CDR2 YFSETQ. CDR3 protein: CASSLAPENQPQHF. CDR3 nucleotide sequence: TGCGCCAGCAGCTTGGCGCCAGAGAATCAGCCCCAGCATTTT. Complete variable domain (other parts from reference TRBV5-1 and TRBJ1-5): KAGVTQTPRYLIKTRGQQVTLSCSPISGHRSVSWYQQTPGQGLQFLFEYFSETQRNKGNFPGRFSGRQFSNSRSEMNVSTLELGDSALYLCASSLAPENQPQHFGDGTRLSIL.

The chain couples TRBV6-5 to TRBJ2-1, with no clear D. Germline-derived CDR1 and CDR2 are MNHEY and SVGAGI. The CDR3 sequence is 13 residues long. Trimming removed 2 bases at V and 8 bases at J, with 10 bases between. DNA of the CDR3: TGTGCCAGCAGTTACCAATTTAGGGATGAGCAGTTCTTC. It translates to CASSYQFRDEQFF.

This sequence joins TRBV18 and TRBJ2-5; the D is unclear. Germline CDR1 reads KGHSH; CDR2 reads LQKENI. V was clipped by 4 bases and J by 5 bases, with 11 bases between them. This CDR3 region has 13 residues. CDR3: CASSLRFGETQYF. CDR3 nucleotides: TGTGCCAGCTCACTACGATTCGGGGAGACCCAGTACTTC.

J is TRBJ1-2 and V is TRBV6-5; D is unresolved. V lost 1 base and J 2 bases, leaving 8 bases between the germline ends. CDR1 is MNHEY and CDR2 is SVGAGI in the germline V gene. This CDR3 spans 14 amino acids. CDR3 DNA: TGTGCCAGCAGTTACTTGGCCCCCAACTATGGCTACACCTTC. It codes for CASSYLAPNYGYTF.

The V call is TRBV7-3, the J call TRBJ1-1; no definite D call. CDR1 and CDR2 from the germline V gene are SGHTA and FQGTGA. The V gene lost 5 bases and the J gene lost 1 base, with 14 bases spanning the gap. The CDR3 is made up of 15 amino acids. The CDR3 DNA is TGTGCCAGCAGCGCCGGGGTCCTCGGGAACACTGAAGCTTTCTTT. Translated, it gives CASSAGVLGNTEAFF.